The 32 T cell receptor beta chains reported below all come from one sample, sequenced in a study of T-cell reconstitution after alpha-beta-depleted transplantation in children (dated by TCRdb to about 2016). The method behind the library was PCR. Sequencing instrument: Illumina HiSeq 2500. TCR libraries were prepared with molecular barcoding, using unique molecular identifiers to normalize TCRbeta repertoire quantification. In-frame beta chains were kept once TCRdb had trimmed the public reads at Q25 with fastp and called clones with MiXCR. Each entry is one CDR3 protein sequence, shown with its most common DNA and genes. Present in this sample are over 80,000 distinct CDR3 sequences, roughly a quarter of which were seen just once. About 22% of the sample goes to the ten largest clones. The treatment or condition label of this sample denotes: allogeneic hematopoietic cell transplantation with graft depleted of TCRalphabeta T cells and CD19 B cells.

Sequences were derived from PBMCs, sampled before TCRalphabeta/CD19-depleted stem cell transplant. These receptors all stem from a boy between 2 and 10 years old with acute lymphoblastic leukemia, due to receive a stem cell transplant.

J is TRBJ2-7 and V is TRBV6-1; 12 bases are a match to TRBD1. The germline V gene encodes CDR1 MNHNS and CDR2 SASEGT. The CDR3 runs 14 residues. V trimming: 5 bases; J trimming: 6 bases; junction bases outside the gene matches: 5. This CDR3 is CASSTGTGGAEQYF. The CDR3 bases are TGTGCCAGCAGTACCGGGACAGGGGGCGCCGAGCAGTACTTC.

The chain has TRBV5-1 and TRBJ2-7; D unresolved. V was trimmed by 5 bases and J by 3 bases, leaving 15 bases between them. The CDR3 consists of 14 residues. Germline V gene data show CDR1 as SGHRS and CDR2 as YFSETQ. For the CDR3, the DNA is TGCGCCAGCAGTGGCGTGCCCACCTTCTACGAGCAGTACTTC. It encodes CASSGVPTFYEQYF.

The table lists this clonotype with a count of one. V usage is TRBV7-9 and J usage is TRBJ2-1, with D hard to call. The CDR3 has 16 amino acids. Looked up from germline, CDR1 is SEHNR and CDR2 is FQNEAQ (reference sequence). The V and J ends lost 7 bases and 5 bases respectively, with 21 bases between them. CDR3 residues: CASTIPPGTIDNEQFF. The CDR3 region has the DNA TGTGCCAGCACCATACCTCCGGGCACGATTGACAATGAGCAGTTCTTC.

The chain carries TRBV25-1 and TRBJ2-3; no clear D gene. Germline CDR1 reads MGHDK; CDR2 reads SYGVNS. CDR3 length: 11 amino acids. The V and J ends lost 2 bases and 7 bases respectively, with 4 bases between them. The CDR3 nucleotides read TGTGCCAGCAGTGAAAAGAATACGCAGTATTTT. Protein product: CASSEKNTQYF.

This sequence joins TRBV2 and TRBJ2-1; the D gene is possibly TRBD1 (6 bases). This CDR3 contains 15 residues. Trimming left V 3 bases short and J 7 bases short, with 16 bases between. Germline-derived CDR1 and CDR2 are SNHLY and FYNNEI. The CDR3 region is CASSDIRGLMNEQFF. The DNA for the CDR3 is TGTGCCAGCAGTGATATTAGGGGGTTGATGAATGAGCAGTTCTTC.

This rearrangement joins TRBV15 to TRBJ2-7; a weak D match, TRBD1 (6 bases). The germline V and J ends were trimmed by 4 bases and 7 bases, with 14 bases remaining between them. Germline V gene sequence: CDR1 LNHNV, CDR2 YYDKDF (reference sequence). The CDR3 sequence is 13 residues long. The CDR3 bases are TGTGCCACCAGCACCCAACAGGGTACGGAGCAGTACTTC. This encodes CATSTQQGTEQYF.

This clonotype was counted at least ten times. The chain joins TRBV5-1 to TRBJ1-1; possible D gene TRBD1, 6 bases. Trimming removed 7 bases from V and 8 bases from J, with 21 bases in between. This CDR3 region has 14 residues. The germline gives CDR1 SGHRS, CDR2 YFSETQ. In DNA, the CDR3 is TGCGCCAGCGGGGACGGACAGAGGCGGGACGAAGCTTTCTTT. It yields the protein CASGDGQRRDEAFF.

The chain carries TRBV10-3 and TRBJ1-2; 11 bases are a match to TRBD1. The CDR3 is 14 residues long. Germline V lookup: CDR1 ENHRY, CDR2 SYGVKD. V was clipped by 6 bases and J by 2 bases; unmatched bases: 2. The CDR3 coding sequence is TGTGCCATCAGGGGACAGGGGGGCAACTATGGCTACACCTTC. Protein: CAIRGQGGNYGYTF.

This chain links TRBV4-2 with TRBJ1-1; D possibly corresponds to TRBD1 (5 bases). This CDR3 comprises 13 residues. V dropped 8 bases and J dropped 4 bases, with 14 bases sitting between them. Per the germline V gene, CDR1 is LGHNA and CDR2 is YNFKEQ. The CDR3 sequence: CASAPGLGTEAFF. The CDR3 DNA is TGTGCCAGCGCCCCGGGACTCGGCACTGAAGCTTTCTTT.

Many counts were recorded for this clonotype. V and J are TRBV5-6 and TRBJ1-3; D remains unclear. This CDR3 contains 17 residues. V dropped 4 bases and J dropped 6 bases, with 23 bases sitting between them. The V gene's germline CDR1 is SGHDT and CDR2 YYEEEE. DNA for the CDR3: TGTGCCAGCAGCGTAGCACCCCCCAAGTCGATCGAAAACACCATATATTTT. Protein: CASSVAPPKSIENTIYF.

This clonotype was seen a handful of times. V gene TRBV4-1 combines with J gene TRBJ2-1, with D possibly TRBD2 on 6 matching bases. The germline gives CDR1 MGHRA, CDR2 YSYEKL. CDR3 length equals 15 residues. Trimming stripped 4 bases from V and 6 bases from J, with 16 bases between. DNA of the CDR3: TGCGCCAGCAGCCTAGCGGAGGGTCCGGGCAATGAGCAGTTCTTC. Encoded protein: CASSLAEGPGNEQFF.

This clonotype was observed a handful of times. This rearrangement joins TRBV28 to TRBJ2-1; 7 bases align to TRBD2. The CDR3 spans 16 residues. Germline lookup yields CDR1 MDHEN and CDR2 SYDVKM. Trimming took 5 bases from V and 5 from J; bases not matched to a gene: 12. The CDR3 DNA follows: TGTGCCAGCAGTCCCCAGCGGGGCCTAGCGGACAATGAGCAGTTCTTC. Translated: CASSPQRGLADNEQFF. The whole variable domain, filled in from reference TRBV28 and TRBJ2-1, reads DVKVTQSSRYLVKRTGEKVFLECVQDMDHENMFWYRQDPGLGLRLIYFSYDVKMKEKGDIPEGYSVSREKKERFSLILESASTNQTSMYLCASSPQRGLADNEQFFGPGTRLTVL.

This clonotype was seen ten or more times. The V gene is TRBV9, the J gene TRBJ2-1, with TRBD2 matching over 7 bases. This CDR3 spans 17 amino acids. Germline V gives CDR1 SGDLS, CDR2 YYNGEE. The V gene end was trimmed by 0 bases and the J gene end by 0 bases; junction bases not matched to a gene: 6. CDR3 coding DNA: TGTGCCAGCAGCGTAGATGGACTAGATTACTCCTACAATGAGCAGTTCTTC. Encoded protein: CASSVDGLDYSYNEQFF.

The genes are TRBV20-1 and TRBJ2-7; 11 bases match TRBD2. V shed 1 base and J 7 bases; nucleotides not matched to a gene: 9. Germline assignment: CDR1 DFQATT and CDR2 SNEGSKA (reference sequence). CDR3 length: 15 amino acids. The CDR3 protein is CSARGPGLAESEQYF. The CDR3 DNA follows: TGCAGTGCTAGAGGGCCGGGACTAGCGGAATCGGAGCAGTACTTC.

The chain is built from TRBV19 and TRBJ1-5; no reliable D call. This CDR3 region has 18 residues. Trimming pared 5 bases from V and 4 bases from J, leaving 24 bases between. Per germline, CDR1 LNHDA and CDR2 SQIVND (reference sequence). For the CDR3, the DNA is TGTGCCAGTAGTGGGCGGCTGCGATCGGTCGGACGGAATCAGCCCCAGCATTTT. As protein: CASSGRLRSVGRNQPQHF. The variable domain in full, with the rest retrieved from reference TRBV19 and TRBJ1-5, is DGGITQSPKYLFRKEGQNVTLSCEQNLNHDAMYWYRQDPGQGLRLIYYSQIVNDFQKGDIAEGYSVSREKKESFPLTVTSAQKNPTAFYLCASSGRLRSVGRNQPQHFGDGTRLSIL.

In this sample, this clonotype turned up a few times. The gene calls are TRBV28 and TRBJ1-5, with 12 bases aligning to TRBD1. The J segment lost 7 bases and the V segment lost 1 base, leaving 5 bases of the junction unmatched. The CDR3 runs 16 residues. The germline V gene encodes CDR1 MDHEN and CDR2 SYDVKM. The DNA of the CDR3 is TGTGCCAGCAGTTTATCCGGGACAGGGGGCATCCAGCCCCAGCATTTT. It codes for CASSLSGTGGIQPQHF.

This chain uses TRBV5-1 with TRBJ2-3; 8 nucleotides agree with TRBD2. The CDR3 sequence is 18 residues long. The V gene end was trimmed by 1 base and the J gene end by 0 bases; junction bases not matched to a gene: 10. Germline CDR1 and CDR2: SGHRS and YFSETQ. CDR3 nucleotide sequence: TGCGCCAGCAGCTTGCAGACTAGCGCGTCAGGTAGCACAGATACGCAGTATTTT. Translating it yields CASSLQTSASGSTDTQYF.

CDR3 sequence: CASSQLVINTDTQYF. The CDR3 bases are TGTGCCAGCAGCCAACTAGTGATAAACACAGATACGCAGTATTTT. The chain combines TRBV12-3 or TRBV12-4 with TRBJ2-3, with D possibly TRBD2 on 5 matching bases. The V and J ends lost 6 bases and 2 bases respectively, with 15 bases between them. The length of the CDR3 is 15 residues.

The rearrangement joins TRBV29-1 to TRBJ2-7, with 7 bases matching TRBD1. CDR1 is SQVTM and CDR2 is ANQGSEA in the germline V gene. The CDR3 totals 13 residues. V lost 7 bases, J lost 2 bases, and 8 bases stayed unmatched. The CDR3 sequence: CSASAGTAYEQYF. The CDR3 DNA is TGCAGCGCCTCAGCCGGGACAGCCTACGAGCAGTACTTC.

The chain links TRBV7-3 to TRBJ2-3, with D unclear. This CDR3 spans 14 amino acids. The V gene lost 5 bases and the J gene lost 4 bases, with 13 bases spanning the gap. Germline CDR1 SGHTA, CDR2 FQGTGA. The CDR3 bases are TGTGCCAGCAGCGTCCGATTTGGGGCAGATACGCAGTATTTT. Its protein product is CASSVRFGADTQYF.

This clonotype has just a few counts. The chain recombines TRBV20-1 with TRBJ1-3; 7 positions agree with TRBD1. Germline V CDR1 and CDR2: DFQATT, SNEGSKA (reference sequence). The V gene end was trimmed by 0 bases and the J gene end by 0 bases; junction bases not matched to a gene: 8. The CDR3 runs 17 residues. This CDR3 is CSARDIRQGVSGNTIYF. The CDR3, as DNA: TGCAGTGCTAGAGATATACGACAGGGCGTCTCTGGAAACACCATATATTTT.

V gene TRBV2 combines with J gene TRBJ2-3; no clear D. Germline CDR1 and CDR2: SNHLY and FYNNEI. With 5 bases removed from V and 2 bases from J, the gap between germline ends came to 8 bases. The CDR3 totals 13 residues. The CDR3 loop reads CASSPTFTDTQYF. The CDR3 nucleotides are TGTGCCAGCAGTCCGACCTTCACAGATACGCAGTATTTT.

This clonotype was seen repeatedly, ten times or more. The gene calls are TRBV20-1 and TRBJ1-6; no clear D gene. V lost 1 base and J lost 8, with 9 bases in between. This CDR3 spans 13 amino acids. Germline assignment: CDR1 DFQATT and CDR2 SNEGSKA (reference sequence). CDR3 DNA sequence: TGCAGTGCTAGAGGGCGGGAGCATTCACCCCTCCACTTT. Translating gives CSARGREHSPLHF.

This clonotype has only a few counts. CDR3 coding DNA: TGTGCCAGCAATCTGGGACAGGGGGAAAAGGGTGAGCAGTTCTTC. The encoded protein is CASNLGQGEKGEQFF. The rearrangement joins TRBV12-3 or TRBV12-4 to TRBJ2-1; 11 nucleotides agree with TRBD1. V was clipped by 7 bases and J by 9 bases; unmatched bases: 11. The CDR3 is 15 residues long.

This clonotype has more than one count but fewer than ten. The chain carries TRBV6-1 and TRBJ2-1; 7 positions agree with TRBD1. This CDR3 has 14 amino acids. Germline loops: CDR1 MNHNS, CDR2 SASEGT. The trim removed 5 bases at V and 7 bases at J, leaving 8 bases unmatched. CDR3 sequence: CASSPGQRTNEQFF. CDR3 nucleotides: TGTGCCAGCAGTCCGGGACAGCGGACGAATGAGCAGTTCTTC.

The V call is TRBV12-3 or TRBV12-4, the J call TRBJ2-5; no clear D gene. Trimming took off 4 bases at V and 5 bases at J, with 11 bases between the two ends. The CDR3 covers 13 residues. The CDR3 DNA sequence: TGTGCCAGCAGTTCCGACGGAGATGAGACCCAGTACTTC. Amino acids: CASSSDGDETQYF.

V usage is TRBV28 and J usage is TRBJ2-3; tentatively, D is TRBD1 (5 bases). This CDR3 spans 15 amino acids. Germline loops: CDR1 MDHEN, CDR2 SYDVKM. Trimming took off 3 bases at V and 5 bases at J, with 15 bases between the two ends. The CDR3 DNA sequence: TGTGCCAGCAGTTTCCCTCGGCAGGGAAAAGATACGCAGTATTTT. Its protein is CASSFPRQGKDTQYF.

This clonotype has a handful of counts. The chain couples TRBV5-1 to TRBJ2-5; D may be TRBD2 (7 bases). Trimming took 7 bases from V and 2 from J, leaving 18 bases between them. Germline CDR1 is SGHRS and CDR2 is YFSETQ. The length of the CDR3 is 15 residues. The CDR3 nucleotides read TGCGCCAGCGGGTCTAGCGGAGGGGGTCAAGAGACCCAGTACTTC. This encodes CASGSSGGGQETQYF.

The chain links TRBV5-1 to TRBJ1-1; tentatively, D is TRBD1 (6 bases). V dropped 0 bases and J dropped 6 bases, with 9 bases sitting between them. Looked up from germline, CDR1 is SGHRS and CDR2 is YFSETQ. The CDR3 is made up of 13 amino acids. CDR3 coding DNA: TGCGCCAGCAGCTTGGTACAGGGCGCTGAAGCTTTCTTT. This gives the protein CASSLVQGAEAFF. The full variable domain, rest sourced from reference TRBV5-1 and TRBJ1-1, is KAGVTQTPRYLIKTRGQQVTLSCSPISGHRSVSWYQQTPGQGLQFLFEYFSETQRNKGNFPGRFSGRQFSNSRSEMNVSTLELGDSALYLCASSLVQGAEAFFGQGTRLTVV.

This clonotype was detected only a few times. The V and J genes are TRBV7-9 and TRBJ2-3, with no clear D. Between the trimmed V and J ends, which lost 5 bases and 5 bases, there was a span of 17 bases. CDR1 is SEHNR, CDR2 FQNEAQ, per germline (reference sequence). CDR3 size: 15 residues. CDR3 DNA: TGTGCCAGCAGCCTCCTCTCCCCATCGGGAGATACGCAGTATTTT. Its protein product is CASSLLSPSGDTQYF.

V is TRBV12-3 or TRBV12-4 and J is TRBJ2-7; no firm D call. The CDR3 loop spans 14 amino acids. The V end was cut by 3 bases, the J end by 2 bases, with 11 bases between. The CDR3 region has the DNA TGTGCCAGCAGTTTTTTACGGCCCCCCTACGAGCAGTACTTC. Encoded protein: CASSFLRPPYEQYF.

Written as DNA, the CDR3 is TGCAGTGCTAGTTCAGGGGGGTATTCACCCCTCCACTTT. It is translated as CSASSGGYSPLHF. V usage is TRBV20-1 and J usage is TRBJ1-6, with 7 bases fitting TRBD1. The CDR3 spans 13 residues. Germline V gene data show CDR1 as DFQATT and CDR2 as SNEGSKA (reference sequence). J gave up 8 bases and V 3 bases, and 4 bases lay outside the gene matches.